This T cell receptor (beta chain) is from a study of blood T cell repertoires in COVID-19. Overall study: COVID-19 samples from acute and convalescent phases originated in the United States, Italy and Spain. From T cells, B-cell-depleted T cells, or PBMCs came the material, which was cDNA or gDNA.

Per the original data handling: How many nucleated cells were present was estimated from reference gene primer amplification. Only in-frame clones appear in the TCRdb table, and some are missing; sequencing was by immunoSEQ multiplex PCR. From that table come the V and J calls and clone size; the DNA was used to work out D and trimming. The sample holds more than 80,000 clones, roughly 80% seen once. CDR1 MGHRA and CDR2 YSYEKL come from the germline V gene. The CDR3 is made up of 14 amino acids. The V and J ends lost 3 bases and 0 bases respectively, with 8 bases between them. This receptor was obtained from a woman aged 55-69 years with acute or convalescent COVID-19. The sequenced sample consisted of peripheral blood. The chain recombines TRBV4-1 with TRBJ1-1; no clear D. The CDR3 nucleotides are TGCGCCAGCAGCCACATAAACATGAACACTGAAGCTTTCTTT. This codes for CASSHINMNTEAFF.